A single sample gave rise to the 10 T cell receptor beta chains below, sequenced in a study of blood T cell repertoires in COVID-19. Libraries were prepared by immunoSEQ multiplex PCR; TCRdb keeps only in-frame clonotypes and omits some of them. The sample shows 100,000 to 150,000 clones, roughly 80% of them seen only once. The source material was peripheral blood. The source is a man in his 60s with acute or convalescent COVID-19.

The rearrangement joins TRBV7-8 to TRBJ2-3; 10 bases are shared with TRBD2. The V gene end was trimmed by 0 bases and the J gene end by 2 bases; junction bases not matched to a gene: 2. This CDR3 has 16 residues. The germline V gene encodes CDR1 SGHVS and CDR2 FQNEAQ. CDR3 coding DNA: TGTGCCAGCAGCTTAGCAGCGGGAGGGGACACAGATACGCAGTATTTT. Its translation: CASSLAAGGDTDTQYF.

The rearrangement joins TRBV5-5 to TRBJ2-3; TRBD2 aligns across 9 bases. The CDR3 sequence is 13 residues long. Germline V gene data show CDR1 as SGHKS and CDR2 as YYEKEE (reference sequence). V trimming: 4 bases; J trimming: 10 bases; junction bases outside the gene matches: 7. CDR3 loop: CASSQSGGFPQYF. Here the CDR3 DNA reads TGTGCCAGCAGCCAAAGCGGGGGGTTCCCGCAGTATTTT.

The chain employs TRBV5-1 and TRBJ2-1, with TRBD1 matching over 8 bases. CDR3 length: 17 residues. Looked up from germline, CDR1 is SGHRS and CDR2 is YFSETQ. Trimming took 4 bases from V and 3 from J; bases not matched to a gene: 12. The CDR3 DNA reads TGCGCCAGCAGCATCGGACAGGGCCAAGGGAGCTACAATGAGCAGTTCTTC. Its translation is CASSIGQGQGSYNEQFF.

CDR3 DNA sequence: TGTGCCAGCAGCCGGGACAGTGATGAAAAACTGTTTTTT. Its translation: CASSRDSDEKLFF. The V and J genes are TRBV5-4 and TRBJ1-4; 7 nucleotides align to TRBD1. CDR1 and CDR2 from the germline V gene are SGHNT and YYREEE (reference sequence). The V gene end was trimmed by 4 bases and the J gene end by 6 bases; junction bases not matched to a gene: 3. This CDR3 has 13 residues.

CDR3 DNA: TGTGCCAGCAGCTCCCCGGACAGGGCCTCCTACGAGCAGTACTTC. Amino acids: CASSSPDRASYEQYF. J is TRBJ2-7 and V is TRBV7-2; 8 bases map to TRBD1. V trimming: 4 bases; J trimming: 0 bases; junction bases outside the gene matches: 5. Germline assignment: CDR1 SGHTA and CDR2 FQGNSA. The CDR3 length is 15 residues.

This chain joins TRBV30 and TRBJ1-5, with 7 positions matching TRBD1. This CDR3 contains 16 residues. J lost 0 bases, V lost 2 bases, and 7 bases had no gene match. CDR1 GTSNPN and CDR2 SVGIG come from the germline V gene (reference sequence). The CDR3 region is CAWSSGQAYSNQPQHF. The CDR3 DNA reads as TGTGCCTGGAGTTCCGGACAGGCCTATAGCAATCAGCCCCAGCATTTT.

This clone showed up just once. The chain uses TRBV11-2 and TRBJ1-3; 8 bases map to TRBD1. V gave up 5 bases and J gave up 0 bases; unmatched junction bases: 6. Germline-derived CDR1 and CDR2 are SGHAT and FQNNGV. The CDR3 is made up of 16 amino acids. The CDR3 loop reads CASSKWDRSSGNTIYF. The CDR3 nucleotides read TGTGCCAGCAGCAAATGGGACAGGAGCTCTGGAAACACCATATATTTT.

V and J are TRBV3-1 (or the pseudogene TRBV3-2) and TRBJ1-3, with D hard to call. The V gene lost 0 bases and the J gene lost 5 bases, with 8 bases spanning the gap. The CDR3 is 14 residues long. Germline V CDR1 and CDR2: LGHDT, YNNKEL (reference sequence). CDR3 DNA: TGTGCCAGCAGCCAAGATATTGTTAGAAACACCATATATTTT. Translation: CASSQDIVRNTIYF.

The chain employs TRBV7-9 and TRBJ2-7, with D possibly being TRBD2 (6 bases). The CDR3 covers 12 residues. The germline gives CDR1 SEHNR, CDR2 FQNEAQ (reference sequence). The V and J ends lost 10 bases and 3 bases respectively, with 13 bases between them. The CDR3 sequence is CATTSTGYEQYF. For the CDR3, the DNA is TGTGCCACTACTAGCACAGGCTACGAGCAGTACTTC.

The chain recombines TRBV19 with TRBJ2-3; weak D call: TRBD1 (5 bases). CDR1 and CDR2 from the germline V gene are LNHDA and SQIVND (reference sequence). CDR3 length equals 14 residues. Trimming stripped 1 base from V and 1 base from J, with 6 bases between. The DNA for the CDR3 is TGTGCCAGTAGTATAGGGGGCCGCACAGATACGCAGTATTTT. Amino acid sequence: CASSIGGRTDTQYF.